This T cell receptor (beta chain) is drawn from a study of blood T cells in healthy people across ages. The study, taken as a whole, reports: Whereas aged donors had fewer naive CD4+ cells, long-lived donors had more of them and higher diversity.

Trimming cost V 1 base and J 2 bases, with 13 bases left between them. The CDR3 sequence is 16 residues long. Turning to this clonotype: Antigen unknown.

A second PCR, run for about 6 to 12 cycles, used a sample-barcoded 5' primer plus a J-beta primer mix. TCRdb passed the 5' RACE reads through MiXCR, listing each CDR3 protein once. This sample carries 1.5 million to 2 million distinct CDR3 sequences, around 40% of them seen once, and the ten largest clones take more than 20%. The sample was blood. The origin of this receptor is a human donor in good health. This rearrangement joins TRBV12-3 or TRBV12-4 to TRBJ2-3, with D perhaps TRBD1 or TRBD2 (5 bases each). CDR3 sequence (DNA): TGTGCCAGCAGTTTAGGGCTAGTGGGGGTCACAGATACGCAGTATTTT. It is translated as CASSLGLVGVTDTQYF.